These T cell receptor beta chains were read from a single sample in a study of T cells after yellow fever vaccination. TCRdb reprocessed the 5' RACE reads via MiXCR and lists one record per CDR3 protein. The sample lists 620,000 or so distinct CDR3 sequences; roughly 17% were seen once. The starting material was PBMCs, obtained about 5 days after the first yellow fever vaccination. These receptors were taken from a man between 18 and 35 years old who received the YFV17D yellow fever vaccine. The CDR3 runs from the conserved cysteine through the conserved F or W. A D gene is named only where the DNA matches it firmly. Clone size is not always given. Where it is, it says once, few, many or a class for expanded clones.

V	size	D	length	J	CDR3	DNA
TRBV7-9	.	.	16	TRBJ2-2	CASTKTPPQGTGELFF	TGTGCCAGCACTAAAACACCCCCGCAGGGGACCGGGGAGCTGTTTTTT
TRBV12-3/TRBV12-4	.	.	13	TRBJ2-1	CASSLQGTDEQFF	TGTGCCAGCAGTTTACAGGGGACCGATGAGCAGTTCTTC
TRBV20-1	.	TRBD1	14	TRBJ2-2	CNAPGQGGTGELFF	TGCAATGCTCCGGGACAGGGAGGGACCGGGGAGCTGTTTTTT
TRBV7-7	few	TRBD1	16	TRBJ1-4	CASSTGTGATGEKLFF	TGTGCCAGCAGCACCGGGACAGGCGCTACCGGTGAAAAACTGTTTTTT
TRBV4-2	.	.	16	TRBJ2-5	CASSPQTTVGGETQYF	TGTGCCAGCAGCCCCCAGACCACTGTTGGAGGAGAGACCCAGTACTTC
TRBV19	.	.	14	TRBJ2-2	CASTLQTNTGELFF	TGTGCCAGTACTCTCCAGACGAACACCGGGGAGCTGTTTTTT
TRBV10-3	few	.	14	TRBJ2-3	CAISEQAGTDTQYF	TGTGCCATCAGTGAACAGGCGGGCACAGATACGCAGTATTTT
TRBV7-2	.	.	15	TRBJ2-2	CASSFDSLVTGELFF	TGTGCCAGCAGCTTTGACAGTCTGGTCACCGGGGAGCTGTTTTTT
TRBV7-9	.	.	15	TRBJ2-1	CASSSRQASYNEQFF	TGTGCCAGCAGCTCCCGACAGGCCTCCTACAATGAGCAGTTCTTC
TRBV6-2/TRBV6-3	few	.	15	TRBJ1-2	CASSYFVAGSVSYTF	TGTGCCAGCAGTTATTTCGTTGCAGGGAGTGTTAGCTACACCTTC
TRBV12-3/TRBV12-4	.	TRBD2	15	TRBJ2-5	CASSLGLAVQETQYF	TGTGCCAGCAGTCTCGGGCTAGCGGTTCAAGAGACCCAGTACTTC